This entry concerns a single T cell receptor (beta chain). This clonotype showed up many times. It lacks a known antigen. No much larger clone is present one base from it, and per-base qualities are unavailable. For repertoire sequencing, TCR beta CDR3 regions were amplified from RNA transcripts. The first round was an RT-PCR using HTBI primers with the Qiagen OneStep RT-PCR kit, and this first round was followed by a second-round multiplex PCR, then size selection and purification. Libraries were sequenced on an Illumina HiSeq2000 using paired-end 100 bp reads. The original methods were these. Reads were processed with SOAPnuke, discarding reads with adapters, uncalled bases, mean Phred below 15, or no exact constant-primer or identifier match. COPE v1.2.5 was used to merge high-quality paired reads. Each unique nucleotide sequence was defined as a clonotype, and clonotypes were aligned to IMGT TRB V, D and J references with MiTCR v1.1. The analysis was limited to V-J combinations with a frequency above 0.0001, which together covered 99.2% of the repertoires. A TCR clonal expansion and chaos score per V-J combination was defined as the ratio of F50 clonal expansion to chaos observed in the TCRdist matrix. Welch's t-statistics and random forest were used to reduce the features to 13 V-J combinations, which were then used as input to a naive Bayes classifier. The similarity between thyroid and blood repertoires was quantified using the Morisita-Horn index. The public reads were reanalyzed by TCRdb: fastp trimming at Q25, MiXCR alignment, in-frame beta chains only. Every CDR3 protein is listed once, alongside the most common genes and DNA of its rows. Clone size and V and J calls follow TCRdb, not the original study. In this sample the table shows roughly 230,000 distinct CDR3 sequences, approximately 21% of which occur a single time. The ten largest clones take up about 40% of the sample.

The sample belongs to a study of Graves' ophthalmopathy and Graves' hyperthyroidism (dated by TCRdb to the late 2010s). In terms of the full investigation: Peripheral blood was collected at initial diagnosis, before any treatment. To tell Graves' ophthalmopathy apart from Graves' hyperthyroidism, and to predict which patients would progress to ophthalmopathy, the study relied on TCR beta repertoire signatures. In total, approximately 130 blood samples were TCR-sequenced: approximately 40 ophthalmopathy, under 80 hyperthyroidism and roughly 17 hyperthyroidism-to-ophthalmopathy patients. To explore V-J signatures distinguishing ophthalmopathy from hyperthyroidism, a discovery set of 100 patients (fewer than 45 ophthalmopathy, roughly 60 stable hyperthyroidism) was enrolled. The independent validation cohort included approximately 19 hyperthyroidism patients plus 17 patients who later progressed from hyperthyroidism to ophthalmopathy. In five to seven hyperthyroidism patients, the T-cell repertoire of thyroid tissue was compared with the T-cell repertoire of blood. Following sampling, methimazole starting at 30 mg daily was administered to hyperthyroidism patients, and high-dose intravenous methylprednisolone was administered to ophthalmopathy patients. The 95 to 100 discovery patients were randomly split 7:3 into training and test sets.

Patients with ophthalmopathy had moderately to severely active disease, with a Clinical Activity Score of 3 or more, a NOSPECS grade of 4 or more, and a disease duration of less than 3 months. Anyone with other autoimmune diseases, uncontrolled infections, pregnancy or lactation was excluded from the study. Diagnosis was based on clinical symptoms, serum thyroxine, TRAb, thyroid ultrasound and orbital computed tomography. PBMCs were isolated from about 10 ml of fresh peripheral blood by Ficoll-Paque density gradient centrifugation. Trizol reagent was used to extract the total RNA, and its quality was then checked on an Agilent 2100 Bioanalyzer. The germline V gene specifies MGHDK as CDR1 and SYGVNS as CDR2. Clipping removes 1 base from V and 4 bases from J, with 12 as the unmatched junction base count. The cysteine opens and the phenylalanine closes a CDR3 of 17 amino acids. The read is trimmed to its CDR3 DNA, 51 bases read in frame from base 1.

Beyond this particular receptor, the publication reports: In validation, the model predicted ophthalmopathy progression with less than 71% sensitivity and around 72% specificity; some 13 predicted patients were CT-confirmed with GO in a median of around 6.5 months. Most expanded thyroid clonotypes with frequency above 0.001 were also detected in blood, suggesting blood repertoires may reflect the thyroid immune response. Sample size was not statistically predetermined, and group allocation was not concealed from the investigators. Ophthalmopathy was separated from stable hyperthyroidism by the 13-signature model with roughly 87% sensitivity and less than 82% specificity in cross-validation and with 80%/75% in the test set.

This TCR was sampled from a woman in her forties or fifties with Graves' ophthalmopathy. Donor details come from another sample of the same person, matched by shared clones. Sequenced material: peripheral blood. The chain is made from TRBV25-1 and TRBJ2-5; 7 nucleotides in the junction match TRBD2. CDR3 loop: CASSEFLGGSTGETQYF. The nucleotide sequence reads as follows: TGTGCCAGCAGTGAATTTTTGGGCGGGAGTACCGGAGAGACCCAGTACTTC.